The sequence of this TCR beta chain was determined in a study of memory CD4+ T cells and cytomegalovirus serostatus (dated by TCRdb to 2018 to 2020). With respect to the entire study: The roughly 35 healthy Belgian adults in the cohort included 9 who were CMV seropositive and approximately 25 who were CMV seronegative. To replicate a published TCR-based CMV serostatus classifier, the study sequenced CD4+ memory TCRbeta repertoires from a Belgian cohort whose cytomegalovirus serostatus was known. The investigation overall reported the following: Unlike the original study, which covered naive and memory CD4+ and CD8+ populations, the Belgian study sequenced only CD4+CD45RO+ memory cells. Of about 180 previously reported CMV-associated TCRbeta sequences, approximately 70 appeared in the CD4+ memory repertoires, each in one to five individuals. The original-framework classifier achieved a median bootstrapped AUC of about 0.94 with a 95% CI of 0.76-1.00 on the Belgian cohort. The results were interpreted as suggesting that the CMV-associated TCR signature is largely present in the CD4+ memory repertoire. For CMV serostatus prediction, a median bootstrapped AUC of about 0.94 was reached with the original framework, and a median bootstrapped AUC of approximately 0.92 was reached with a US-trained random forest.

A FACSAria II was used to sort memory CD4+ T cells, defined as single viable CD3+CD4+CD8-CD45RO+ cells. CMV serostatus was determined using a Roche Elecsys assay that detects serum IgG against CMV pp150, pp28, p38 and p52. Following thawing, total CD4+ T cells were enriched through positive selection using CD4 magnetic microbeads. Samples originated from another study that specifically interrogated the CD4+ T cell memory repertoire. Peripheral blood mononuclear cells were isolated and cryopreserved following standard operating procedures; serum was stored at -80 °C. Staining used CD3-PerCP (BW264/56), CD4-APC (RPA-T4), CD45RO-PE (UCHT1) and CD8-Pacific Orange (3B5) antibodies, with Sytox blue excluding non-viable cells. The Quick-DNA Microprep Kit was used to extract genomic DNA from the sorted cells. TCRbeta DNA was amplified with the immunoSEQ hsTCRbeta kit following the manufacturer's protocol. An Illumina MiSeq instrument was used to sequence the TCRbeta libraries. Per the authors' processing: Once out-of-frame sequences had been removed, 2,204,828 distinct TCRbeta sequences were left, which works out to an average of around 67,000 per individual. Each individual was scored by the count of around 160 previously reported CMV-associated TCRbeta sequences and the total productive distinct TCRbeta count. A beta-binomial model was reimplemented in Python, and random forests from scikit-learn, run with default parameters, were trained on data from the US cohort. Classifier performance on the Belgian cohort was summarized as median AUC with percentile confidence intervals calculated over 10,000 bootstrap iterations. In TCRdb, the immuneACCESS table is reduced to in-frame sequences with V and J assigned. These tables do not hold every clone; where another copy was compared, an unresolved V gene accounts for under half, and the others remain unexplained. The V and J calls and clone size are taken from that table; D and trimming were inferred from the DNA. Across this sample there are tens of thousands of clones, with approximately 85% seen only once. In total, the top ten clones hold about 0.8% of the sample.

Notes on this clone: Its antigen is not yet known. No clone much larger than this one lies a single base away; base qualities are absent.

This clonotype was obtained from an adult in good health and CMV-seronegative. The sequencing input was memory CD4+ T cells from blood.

The sequenced DNA: TGTGCCAGTAGTATGCCCAACAGGGATCGGGGTGAAAAACTGTTTTTT. This translates into CASSMPNRDRGEKLFF. The V and J genes are TRBV19 and TRBJ1-4; tentative D gene TRBD1, with 6 bases matching. The V end loses 3 bases and the J end loses 7 bases, and a stretch of 18 bases separates them. Counted from cysteine to phenylalanine, this CDR3 has 16 amino acids. Only CDR3 DNA is held: 48 bases, read in frame from base 1. As encoded in the germline V gene (reference sequence), CDR1 is LNHDA while CDR2 is SQIVND.